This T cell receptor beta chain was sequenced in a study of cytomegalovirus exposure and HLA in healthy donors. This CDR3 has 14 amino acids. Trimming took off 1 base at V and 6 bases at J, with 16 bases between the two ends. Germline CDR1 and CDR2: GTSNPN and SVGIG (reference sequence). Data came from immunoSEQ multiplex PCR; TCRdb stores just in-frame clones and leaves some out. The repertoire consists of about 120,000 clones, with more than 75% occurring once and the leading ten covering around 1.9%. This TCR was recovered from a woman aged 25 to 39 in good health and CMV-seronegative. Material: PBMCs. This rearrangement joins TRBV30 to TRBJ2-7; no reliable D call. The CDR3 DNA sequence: TGTGCCTGGAGTGCACTGAGCGTCGTGGCCGAGCAGTACTTC. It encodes CAWSALSVVAEQYF.